Sequencing of this T cell receptor (beta chain) was carried out in a study of blood T cell repertoires in COVID-19. Under the authors' procedure: Using reference gene primer amplification, nucleated cell counts were estimated. Using immunoSEQ multiplex PCR, the repertoire was profiled, and TCRdb retains in-frame clones only, with some absent. V and J calls and clone size come straight from that table; D and trimming were deduced from the DNA. The repertoire includes about 160,000 clones, roughly 85% of them detected once, and 8% to 9% sits in the top ten. Germline V lookup: CDR1 KGHSH, CDR2 LQKENI. The CDR3 contains 14 residues. Trimming removed 3 bases at V and 7 bases at J, with 13 bases between.

The sequenced sample consisted of peripheral blood. The receptor comes from a woman aged 55-69 years with COVID-19, enrolled during active disease. V gene TRBV18 combines with J gene TRBJ1-5, with D maybe TRBD1 (6 bases). CDR3: CASSPTGPEQPQHF. CDR3 DNA sequence: TGTGCCAGCTCACCCACAGGGCCCGAACAGCCCCAGCATTTT. Combining the CDR3 with reference TRBV18 and TRBJ1-5 gives the whole variable domain NAGVMQNPRHLVRRRGQEARLRCSPMKGHSHVYWYRQLPEEGLKFMVYLQKENIIDESGMPKERFSAEFPKEGPSILRIQQVVRGDSAAYFCASSPTGPEQPQHFGDGTRLSIL.